One sample yielded the 23 T cell receptor beta chains listed below, sequenced in a study of cytomegalovirus exposure and HLA in healthy donors. The PCR contained 60 Vbeta and 13 Jbeta primers. Data came from immunoSEQ multiplex PCR; TCRdb stores just in-frame clones and leaves some out. The sample holds about 91,000 clones, under 75% seen once. The specimen was PBMCs. These receptors were taken from a female donor in good health and CMV-seronegative.

J is TRBJ2-7 and V is TRBV30; 9 nucleotides line up with TRBD2. CDR3 length: 13 residues. Germline assignment: CDR1 GTSNPN and CDR2 SVGIG (reference sequence). With 3 bases clipped from V and 6 bases from J, the junction kept 6 bases outside the gene matches. The chain's CDR3 is CAWSWREGREQYF. The CDR3 DNA is TGTGCCTGGAGCTGGCGGGAGGGGCGCGAGCAGTACTTC.

The chain carries TRBV30 and TRBJ2-7; D is perhaps TRBD1 (6 bases). The V end lost 4 bases, the J end lost 3 bases, and 16 bases lay between the germline ends. The CDR3 length is 14 residues. CDR1 and CDR2 (germline): GTSNPN, SVGIG (reference sequence). CDR3 protein: CAWTHPTGYYEQYF. The CDR3 DNA sequence: TGTGCCTGGACCCACCCGACAGGTTACTACGAGCAGTACTTC.

The V gene is TRBV14, the J gene TRBJ1-5; weak D call: TRBD1 (5 bases). V was cut by 6 bases and J by 2 bases, with 14 bases left in between. Germline values: CDR1 SGHDN, CDR2 FVKESK. The CDR3 contains 15 residues. The CDR3 protein is CASSGQGFRNQPQHF. CDR3 coding DNA: TGTGCCAGCAGTGGGCAGGGATTTCGCAATCAGCCCCAGCATTTT.

The rearrangement joins TRBV18 to TRBJ1-1; 8 positions agree with TRBD1. CDR3 length: 13 residues. Germline assignment: CDR1 KGHSH and CDR2 LQKENI. J lost 8 bases, V lost 4 bases, and 6 bases had no gene match. CDR3 DNA sequence: TGTGCCAGCTCACACGAACAGGGGGGAGAAGCTTTCTTT. It is translated as CASSHEQGGEAFF.

The chain combines TRBV5-1 with TRBJ1-1; 8 bases match TRBD1. CDR3 size: 16 residues. Unmatched junction bases numbered 11, after V lost 3 bases and J lost 4 bases. Germline values: CDR1 SGHRS, CDR2 YFSETQ. CDR3 coding DNA: TGCGCCAGCAGCTCCCCCGTAGACAGGGGCCGCACTGAAGCTTTCTTT. Translated: CASSSPVDRGRTEAFF. The variable domain in full, completed from reference TRBV5-1 and TRBJ1-1, reads KAGVTQTPRYLIKTRGQQVTLSCSPISGHRSVSWYQQTPGQGLQFLFEYFSETQRNKGNFPGRFSGRQFSNSRSEMNVSTLELGDSALYLCASSSPVDRGRTEAFFGQGTRLTVV.

Here the CDR3 reads CASSPRGPSIYGYTF. The CDR3 DNA follows: TGTGCCAGCAGCCCCCGTGGGCCATCGATCTATGGCTACACCTTC. The V call is TRBV5-4, the J call TRBJ1-2; D remains ambiguous. This CDR3 spans 15 amino acids. With 4 bases removed from V and 4 bases from J, the gap between germline ends came to 17 bases. Per the germline V gene, CDR1 is SGHNT and CDR2 is YYREEE (reference sequence).

The chain combines TRBV7-2 with TRBJ1-1, with D unclear. The ends were cut back, 5 bases at V and 4 bases at J, with 8 bases in the middle. Per the germline V gene, CDR1 is SGHTA and CDR2 is FQGNSA. This CDR3 comprises 12 residues. CDR3: CASSLGLTEAFF. For the CDR3, the DNA is TGTGCCAGCAGCCTTGGACTCACTGAAGCTTTCTTT.

The CDR3 protein is CAISESQVLRSGNTIYF. Written as DNA, the CDR3 is TGTGCCATCAGTGAGTCTCAGGTACTTAGATCTGGAAACACCATATATTTT. The chain recombines TRBV10-3 with TRBJ1-3; no clear D. Deletions cut 0 bases from V and 1 base from J, with 13 bases between. This CDR3 is built from 17 residues. Germline V lookup: CDR1 ENHRY, CDR2 SYGVKD.

This clone was observed a handful of times. The gene calls are TRBV27 and TRBJ1-1; TRBD1 might be the D (6 bases). This CDR3 has 11 residues. CDR1 is MNHEY and CDR2 is SMNVEV in the germline V gene (reference sequence). V lost 6 bases and J 7 bases, leaving 9 bases between the germline ends. The CDR3 spells CASSRGLEAFF. For the CDR3, the DNA is TGTGCCAGCAGCAGGGGTCTTGAAGCTTTCTTT.

The rearrangement joins TRBV5-1 to TRBJ2-3; the match to TRBD2 covers 7 bases. The CDR3 sequence is 15 residues long. Germline assignment: CDR1 SGHRS and CDR2 YFSETQ. The J segment lost 0 bases and the V segment lost 9 bases, leaving 10 bases of the junction unmatched. The CDR3 is CATSSAGLSTDTQYF. The CDR3 DNA sequence: TGCGCCACCTCCTCAGCGGGATTGAGCACAGATACGCAGTATTTT.

The chain recombines TRBV4-3 with TRBJ1-1; D gene uncertain. The CDR3 is made up of 18 amino acids. Germline assignment: CDR1 LGHNA and CDR2 YSLEER. Trimming removed 0 bases at V and 3 bases at J, with 20 bases between. CDR3: CASSQDMISAGLDTEAFF. The CDR3 region has the DNA TGCGCCAGCAGCCAAGATATGATCTCCGCGGGCCTGGACACTGAAGCTTTCTTT.

This clone was picked up a small number of times. J is TRBJ1-5 and V is TRBV27, with TRBD1 as a possible D gene (6 bases). The CDR3 consists of 14 residues. Germline-derived CDR1 and CDR2 are MNHEY and SMNVEV (reference sequence). V shed 6 bases and J shed 6 bases, with 15 bases lying between them. CDR3: CASRSGAGGQPQHF. In nucleotides, the CDR3 is TGTGCCAGCAGATCAGGGGCGGGGGGTCAGCCCCAGCATTTT.

This clone appeared a single time. The chain uses TRBV5-6 and TRBJ1-5; D might be TRBD1 (5 bases). The CDR3 loop spans 13 amino acids. V was pared by 0 bases and J by 7 bases, with 8 bases between. The V gene's germline CDR1 is SGHDT and CDR2 YYEEEE. CDR3 protein: CASSLVQGQPQHF. DNA of the CDR3: TGTGCCAGCAGCTTGGTCCAGGGCCAGCCCCAGCATTTT.

The chain combines TRBV30 with TRBJ2-1, with 7 bases identical to TRBD2. J was trimmed by 9 bases and V by 2 bases; bases with no gene match: 10. Germline lookup yields CDR1 GTSNPN and CDR2 SVGIG (reference sequence). CDR3 length: 14 amino acids. The CDR3 protein is CAWSTAGAKGEQFF. In nucleotides, the CDR3 is TGTGCCTGGAGTACGGCGGGAGCAAAGGGTGAGCAGTTCTTC.

The chain carries TRBV5-1 and TRBJ2-5; 8 bases are shared with TRBD1. Germline CDR1 and CDR2: SGHRS and YFSETQ. The CDR3 has 15 residues. Losses at the gene ends were 7 bases for V and 3 bases for J; bases not matched to a gene: 11. The CDR3 sequence is CASASTGGREETQYF. The DNA for the CDR3 is TGCGCCAGCGCGAGCACAGGGGGGCGGGAAGAGACCCAGTACTTC.

This clone was seen once. The chain couples TRBV7-8 to TRBJ1-5, with 7 positions matching TRBD1. V shed 2 bases and J 0 bases; nucleotides not matched to a gene: 4. CDR1 SGHVS and CDR2 FQNEAQ come from the germline V gene. CDR3 length: 16 amino acids. DNA of the CDR3: TGTGCCAGCAGCTTATGGGGACAGACTAGCAATCAGCCCCAGCATTTT. Protein: CASSLWGQTSNQPQHF.

V usage is TRBV11-1 and J usage is TRBJ2-7; 10 nucleotides match TRBD1. Germline V gene data show CDR1 as SGHAT and CDR2 as FQDESV (reference sequence). The junction had 7 bases not matched to a gene; V was cut back by 4 bases and J by 4 bases. The CDR3 length is 15 residues. This CDR3 reads CASSSPGTGEYEQYF. DNA of the CDR3: TGTGCCAGCAGCTCCCCCGGGACAGGGGAATACGAGCAGTACTTC.

This clone was seen only a few times. The rearrangement uses TRBV19 and TRBJ2-4, with D uncertain. The germline V and J ends were trimmed by 5 bases and 6 bases, with 14 bases remaining between them. CDR1 is LNHDA and CDR2 is SQIVND in the germline V gene (reference sequence). This CDR3 has 14 amino acids. CDR3 sequence (DNA): TGTGCCAGTAGTCTCATTGCGGCCGTAAACATTCAGTACTTC. Translated: CASSLIAAVNIQYF.

The chain combines TRBV4-3 with TRBJ2-5, with 9 bases aligning to TRBD2. CDR3 length equals 15 residues. Germline V gene sequence: CDR1 LGHNA, CDR2 YSLEER. The V and J ends lost 0 bases and 5 bases, in that order; junction bases with no gene match: 4. In DNA form, the CDR3 reads TGCGCCAGCAGCCAAGATGGGGCGGGGGGGGAGACCCAGTACTTC. This codes for CASSQDGAGGETQYF.

CDR3 sequence reads: CASSLSLEGQPQHF. The CDR3 bases are TGTGCCAGCAGTCTCAGCCTGGAGGGTCAGCCCCAGCATTTT. J is TRBJ1-5 and V is TRBV27, with D uncertain. V gave up 5 bases and J gave up 6 bases, with 14 bases separating them. The CDR3 consists of 14 residues. CDR1 is MNHEY and CDR2 is SMNVEV in the germline V gene (reference sequence).

By share of the sample, this clone is medium-sized (0.01 to 0.1%). The chain has TRBV6-5 and TRBJ2-5; 9 bases match TRBD1. V was clipped by 5 bases and J by 1 base; unmatched bases: 5. The CDR3 runs 15 residues. Germline V gives CDR1 MNHEY, CDR2 SVGAGI. The CDR3 nucleotides read TGTGCCAGCAGTCTACAGGGGGCGCCCCAAGAGACCCAGTACTTC. The encoded protein is CASSLQGAPQETQYF.

The gene calls are TRBV30 and TRBJ1-2; TRBD1 matches 8 bases. Germline CDR1 GTSNPN, CDR2 SVGIG (reference sequence). V lost 4 bases, J lost 3 bases, and 10 bases stayed unmatched. The CDR3 runs 15 residues. This chain's CDR3 is CAWTKVRGLDYGYTF. The CDR3 DNA reads as TGTGCCTGGACGAAAGTCAGGGGGCTGGACTATGGCTACACCTTC.

DNA for the CDR3: TGTGCCAGCAGCGGCGGGACAGGGGGCGGGGAGCAGTTCTTC. It yields the protein CASSGGTGGGEQFF. The chain has TRBV5-6 and TRBJ2-1; 12 nucleotides line up with TRBD1. Germline CDR1 is SGHDT and CDR2 is YYEEEE. J was trimmed by 10 bases and V by 4 bases; bases with no gene match: 6. The CDR3 spans 14 residues. Full variable domain (outside the CDR3, taken from reference TRBV5-6 and TRBJ2-1): DAGVTQSPTHLIKTRGQQVTLRCSPKSGHDTVSWYQQALGQGPQFIFQYYEEEERQRGNFPDRFSGHQFPNYSSELNVNALLLGDSALYLCASSGGTGGGEQFFGPGTRLTVL.